These 12 T cell receptor beta chains share one sample of origin, sequenced in a study of identical twins (dated by TCRdb to the mid-2010s). The method behind the library was 5' RACE. Sequenced using an Illumina HiSeq 2000. The public sequencing data were trimmed at Q25 with fastp and processed into clonotypes with MiXCR by TCRdb, which kept only in-frame beta chains. For every CDR3 protein sequence, its rows merge into one entry that carries the most common genes and DNA. The sample table lists some 460,000 distinct CDR3 sequences, 14% of them with a count of one. Around 0.48% of the sample lies in the top ten. These data were also filed under a second study, of yellow fever vaccine responses in identical twins.

Specimen: CD4+ T cells sorted from blood. All receptors come from a woman younger than 30 in good health.

The V and J genes are TRBV5-1 and TRBJ2-7, with D perhaps being TRBD1 or TRBD2 (6 bases each). Per germline, CDR1 SGHRS and CDR2 YFSETQ. The CDR3 length is 15 residues. V dropped 3 bases and J dropped 5 bases, with 18 bases sitting between them. The CDR3 DNA reads as TGCGCCAGCAGCTCGGGACTTGGGGGCAGGGACGAGCAGTACTTC. As protein: CASSSGLGGRDEQYF.

This clonotype has only a few counts. The rearrangement uses TRBV20-1 and TRBJ2-5, with D unclear. V was clipped by 6 bases and J by 1 base, with 18 bases between them. The CDR3 length is 15 residues. CDR1 is DFQATT and CDR2 is SNEGSKA in the germline V gene (reference sequence). The CDR3 DNA reads TGCAGTGCGGATTGGGCGGTAAACTTCCAAGAGACCCAGTACTTC. Translating gives CSADWAVNFQETQYF.

This clonotype was counted ten times or more. The chain uses TRBV12-3 or TRBV12-4 and TRBJ2-6; 7 bases line up with TRBD2. The CDR3 length is 16 residues. The ends lost 6 bases at V and 0 bases at J; junction bases unmatched: 5. The CDR3 sequence is CASSRSGGSGANVLTF. The CDR3 nucleotides are TGTGCCAGCAGCCGATCGGGGGGCTCTGGGGCCAACGTCCTGACTTTC.

J is TRBJ1-6 and V is TRBV11-2; D gene uncertain. The CDR3 runs to 17 residues. Germline V gene lookup returns CDR1 SGHAT and CDR2 FQNNGV. Trimming shortened V by 1 base and J by 6 bases, and 16 bases separated the two germline ends. The DNA for the CDR3 is TGTGCCAGCAGCTTAGGTCTTTGGGGATTAAGTAATTCACCCCTCCACTTT. Its protein is CASSLGLWGLSNSPLHF.

The CDR3 sequence: CASSVVRADEQFF. The CDR3 bases are TGTGCCAGCAGCGTAGTGCGGGCGGATGAGCAGTTCTTC. The V call is TRBV9, the J call TRBJ2-1; weak D call: TRBD2 (5 bases). CDR3 length equals 13 residues. The germline gives CDR1 SGDLS, CDR2 YYNGEE. With 0 bases removed from V and 8 bases from J, the gap between germline ends came to 9 bases.

DNA for the CDR3: TGCAGTGCTAGAGAAGGGGTTCCGAACACTGAAGCTTTCTTT. Translation gives CSAREGVPNTEAFF. The chain joins TRBV20-1 to TRBJ1-1, with D maybe TRBD1 (5 bases). The V gene lost 0 bases and the J gene lost 1 base, with 9 bases spanning the gap. The CDR3 length is 14 residues. Germline-derived CDR1 and CDR2 are DFQATT and SNEGSKA (reference sequence).

The V call is TRBV4-3, the J call TRBJ2-3, with D uncertain. Per the germline V gene, CDR1 is LGHNA and CDR2 is YSLEER. V shed 1 base and J shed 0 bases, with 8 bases lying between them. The CDR3 loop spans 15 amino acids. CDR3: CASSQVQLSTDTQYF. CDR3 in DNA: TGCGCCAGCAGCCAAGTCCAGCTTAGCACAGATACGCAGTATTTT.

This clonotype occurred a few times. The V call is TRBV20-1, the J call TRBJ2-3; D is perhaps TRBD2 (6 bases). The ends were cut back, 0 bases at V and 2 bases at J, with 18 bases in the middle. This CDR3 region has 17 residues. Germline CDR1 DFQATT, CDR2 SNEGSKA (reference sequence). DNA for the CDR3: TGCAGTGCTAGAGAGGAGGGGAAGCTTAGACTCACAGATACGCAGTATTTT. Translated, it gives CSAREEGKLRLTDTQYF.

The chain combines TRBV29-1 with TRBJ2-7; D gene uncertain. V dropped 7 bases and J dropped 2 bases, with 9 bases sitting between them. Germline V gene sequence: CDR1 SQVTM, CDR2 ANQGSEA. The CDR3 runs 11 residues. Here the CDR3 reads CSAGRAYEQYF. The CDR3 DNA is TGCAGCGCGGGCAGAGCCTACGAGCAGTACTTC.

The chain uses TRBV28 and TRBJ2-2; 10 bases are a match to TRBD2. Germline CDR1 MDHEN, CDR2 SYDVKM. The trim removed 4 bases at V and 8 bases at J, leaving 7 bases unmatched. The CDR3 covers 15 residues. This chain's CDR3 is CASSWLAGEYGELFF. CDR3 nucleotides: TGTGCCAGCAGTTGGCTAGCGGGAGAATATGGGGAGCTGTTTTTT.

The rearrangement links TRBV29-1 to TRBJ1-2, with D tentatively TRBD1 (6 bases). The CDR3 sequence is 12 residues long. The ends were cut back, 7 bases at V and 4 bases at J, with 13 bases in the middle. The V gene's germline CDR1 is SQVTM and CDR2 ANQGSEA. DNA of the CDR3: TGCAGCGCGGTAGGACAGCTCTATGGCTACACCTTC. Encoded protein: CSAVGQLYGYTF. The full variable domain, its missing parts supplied by reference TRBV29-1 and TRBJ1-2, is SAVISQKPSRDICQRGTSLTIQCQVDSQVTMMFWYRQQPGQSLTLIATANQGSEATYESGFVIDKFPISRPNLTFSTLTVSNMSPEDSSIYLCSAVGQLYGYTFGSGTRLTVV.

In this sample, this clonotype turned up a few times. The chain joins TRBV20-1 to TRBJ2-1; D ambiguous. Germline CDR1 DFQATT, CDR2 SNEGSKA (reference sequence). Deletions cut 2 bases from V and 6 bases from J, with 11 bases between. The CDR3 is 13 amino acids. The CDR3 DNA reads as TGCAGTGCTAGAACCGCCCCCGGCAATGAGCAGTTCTTC. This sequence encodes CSARTAPGNEQFF.